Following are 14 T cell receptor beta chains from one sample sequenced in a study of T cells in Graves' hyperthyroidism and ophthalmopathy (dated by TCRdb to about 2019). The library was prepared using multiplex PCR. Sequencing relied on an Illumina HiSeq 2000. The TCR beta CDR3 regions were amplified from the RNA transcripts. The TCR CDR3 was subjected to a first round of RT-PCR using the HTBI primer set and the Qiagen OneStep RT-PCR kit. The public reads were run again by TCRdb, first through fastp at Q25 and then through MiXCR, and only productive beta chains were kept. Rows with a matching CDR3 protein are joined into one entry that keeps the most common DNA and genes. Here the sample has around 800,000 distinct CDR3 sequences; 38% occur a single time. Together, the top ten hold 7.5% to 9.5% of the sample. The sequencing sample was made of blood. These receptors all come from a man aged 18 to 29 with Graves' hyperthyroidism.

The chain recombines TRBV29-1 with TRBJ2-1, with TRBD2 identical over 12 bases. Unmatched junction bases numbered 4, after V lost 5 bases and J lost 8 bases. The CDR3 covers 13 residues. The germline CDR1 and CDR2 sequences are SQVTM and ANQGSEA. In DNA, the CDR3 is TGCAGCGTTCTAGCGGGAGGGGACCATGAGCAGTTCTTC. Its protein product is CSVLAGGDHEQFF.

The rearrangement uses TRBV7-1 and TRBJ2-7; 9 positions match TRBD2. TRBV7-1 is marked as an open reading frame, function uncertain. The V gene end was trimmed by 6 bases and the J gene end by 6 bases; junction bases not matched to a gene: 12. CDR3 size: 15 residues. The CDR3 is CASSAQGRGGLEQYF. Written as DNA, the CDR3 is TGTGCCAGCAGTGCCCAAGGGCGGGGGGGCCTCGAGCAGTACTTC.

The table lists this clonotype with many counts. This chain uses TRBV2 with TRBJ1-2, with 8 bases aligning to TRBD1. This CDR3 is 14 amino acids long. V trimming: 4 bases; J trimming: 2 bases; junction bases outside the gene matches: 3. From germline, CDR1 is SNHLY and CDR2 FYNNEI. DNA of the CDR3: TGTGCCAGCAGTGGGACAGGGAGGAACTATGGCTACACCTTC. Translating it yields CASSGTGRNYGYTF.

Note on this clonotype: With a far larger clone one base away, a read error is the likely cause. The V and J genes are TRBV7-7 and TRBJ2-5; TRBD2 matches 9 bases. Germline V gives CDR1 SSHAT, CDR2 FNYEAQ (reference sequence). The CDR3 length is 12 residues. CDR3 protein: CASSPSGESQYF. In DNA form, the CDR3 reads TGTGCTAGCAGCCCTAGCGGGGAGAGCCAGTACTTC.

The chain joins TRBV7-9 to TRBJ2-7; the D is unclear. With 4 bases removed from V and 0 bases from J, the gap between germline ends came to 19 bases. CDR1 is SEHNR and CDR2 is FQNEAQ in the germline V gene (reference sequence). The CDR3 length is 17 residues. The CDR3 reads CASSYTQTQLSSYEQYF. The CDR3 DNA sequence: TGTGCCAGCAGCTATACCCAGACGCAGTTAAGCTCCTACGAGCAGTACTTC.

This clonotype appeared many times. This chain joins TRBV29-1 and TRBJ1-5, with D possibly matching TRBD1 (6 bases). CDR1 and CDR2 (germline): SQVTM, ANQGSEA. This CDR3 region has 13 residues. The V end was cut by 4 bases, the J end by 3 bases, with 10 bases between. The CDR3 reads CSVARDTNQPQHF. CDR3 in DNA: TGCAGCGTTGCCCGGGACACCAATCAGCCCCAGCATTTT.

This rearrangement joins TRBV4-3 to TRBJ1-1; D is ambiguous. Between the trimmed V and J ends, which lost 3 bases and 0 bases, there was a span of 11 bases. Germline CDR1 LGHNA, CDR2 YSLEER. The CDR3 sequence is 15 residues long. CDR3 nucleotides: TGCGCCAGCAGCCACCGGACGGCCCTGAACACTGAAGCTTTCTTT. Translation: CASSHRTALNTEAFF.

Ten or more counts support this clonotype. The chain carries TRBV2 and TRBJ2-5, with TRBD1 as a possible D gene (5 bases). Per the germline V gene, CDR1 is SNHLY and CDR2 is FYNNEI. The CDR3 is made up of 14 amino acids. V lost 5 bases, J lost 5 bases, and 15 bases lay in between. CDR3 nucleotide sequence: TGTGCCAGCAGTCATCGACAGCCTTCGGAGACCCAGTACTTC. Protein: CASSHRQPSETQYF. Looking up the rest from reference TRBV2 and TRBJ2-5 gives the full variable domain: EPEVTQTPSHQVTQMGQEVILRCVPISNHLYFYWYRQILGQKVEFLVSFYNNEISEKSEIFDDQFSVERPDGSNFTLKIRSTKLEDSAMYFCASSHRQPSETQYFGPGTRLLVL.

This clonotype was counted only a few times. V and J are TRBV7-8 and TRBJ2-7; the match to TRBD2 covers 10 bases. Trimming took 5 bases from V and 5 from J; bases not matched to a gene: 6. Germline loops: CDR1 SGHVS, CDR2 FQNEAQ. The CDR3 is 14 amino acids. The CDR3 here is CASSLQREGHEQYF. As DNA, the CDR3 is TGTGCCAGCAGCCTCCAGCGGGAGGGCCACGAGCAGTACTTC.

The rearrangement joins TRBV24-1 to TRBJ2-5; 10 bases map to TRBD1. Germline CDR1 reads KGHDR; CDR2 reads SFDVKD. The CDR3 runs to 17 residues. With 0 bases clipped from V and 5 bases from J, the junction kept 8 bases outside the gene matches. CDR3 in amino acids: CATSDLAGQGSTETQYF. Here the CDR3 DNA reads TGTGCCACCAGTGATTTGGCGGGACAGGGGAGCACGGAGACCCAGTACTTC.

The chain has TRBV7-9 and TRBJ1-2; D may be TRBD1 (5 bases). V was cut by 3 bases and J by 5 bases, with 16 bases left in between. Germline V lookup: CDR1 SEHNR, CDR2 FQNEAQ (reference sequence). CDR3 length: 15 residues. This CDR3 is CASSLGVVNIYGYTF. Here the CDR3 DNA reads TGTGCCAGCAGCTTGGGGGTAGTAAATATATATGGCTACACCTTC.

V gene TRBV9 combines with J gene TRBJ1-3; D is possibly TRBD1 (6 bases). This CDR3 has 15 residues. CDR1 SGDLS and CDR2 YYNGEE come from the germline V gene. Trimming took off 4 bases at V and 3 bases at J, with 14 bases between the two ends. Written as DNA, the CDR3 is TGTGCCAGCAGCAGGGACGGGGGGCTTGGAAACACCATATATTTT. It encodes CASSRDGGLGNTIYF.

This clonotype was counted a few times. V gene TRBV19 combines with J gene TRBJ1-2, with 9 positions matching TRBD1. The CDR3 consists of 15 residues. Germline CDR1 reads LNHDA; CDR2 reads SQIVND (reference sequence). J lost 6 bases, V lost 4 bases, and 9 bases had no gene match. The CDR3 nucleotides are TGTGCCAGTAGTACCTTCTACCGGGACAGGGATGGCTACACCTTC. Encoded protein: CASSTFYRDRDGYTF.

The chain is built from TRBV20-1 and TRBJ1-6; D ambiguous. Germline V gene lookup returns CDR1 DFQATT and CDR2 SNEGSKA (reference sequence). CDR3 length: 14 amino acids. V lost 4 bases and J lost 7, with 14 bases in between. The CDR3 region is CSAIASGHNSPLHF. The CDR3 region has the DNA TGCAGTGCTATTGCAAGCGGGCACAATTCACCCCTCCACTTT.